The source of this TCR beta chain is a study of blood T cell repertoires in COVID-19. The overall study: T cells, B-cell-depleted T cells, or PBMCs supplied cDNA or gDNA.

As processed by the authors: Quantification of nucleated cells was approximated via reference gene primer amplification. Using immunoSEQ multiplex PCR, the repertoire was profiled, and TCRdb retains in-frame clones only, with some absent. That table supplies the V and J calls and clone size; D and trimming were determined from the DNA. This sample yields about 60,000 clones, of which about 70% are seen a single time; 22% belongs to the top ten. This clone has more than one count but fewer than ten. The CDR3 is 14 amino acids. The V end lost 6 bases, the J end lost 0 bases, and 12 bases lay between the germline ends. From germline, CDR1 is LNHDA and CDR2 SQIVND (reference sequence).

The sample was peripheral blood. The rearrangement joins TRBV19 to TRBJ2-7; D unclear. The receptor was derived from a man aged 45-60 years with active or convalescent COVID-19. The chain's CDR3 is CASRYRHSSYEQYF. DNA of the CDR3: TGTGCCAGTAGATACAGACATAGCTCCTACGAGCAGTACTTC.